This T cell receptor beta chain came from a study of blood T cell repertoires in COVID-19. Whole-study context: Researchers got acute and convalescent COVID-19 samples from the United States, Italy and Spain.

Profiling relied on immunoSEQ multiplex PCR, and the TCRdb table lists in-frame clones only, not all of them. The sample shows approximately 70,000 clones, roughly four fifths of them seen only once. This CDR3 has 13 residues. Trimming took 1 base from V and 13 from J, leaving 14 bases between them. Per the germline V gene, CDR1 is MNHNS and CDR2 is SASEGT. Material for sequencing was peripheral blood. The gene calls are TRBV6-1 and TRBJ2-1, with D perhaps matching TRBD1 (6 bases). The receptor's source is a woman aged 55-70 years with acute or convalescent COVID-19. CDR3 nucleotide sequence: TGTGCCAGCAGTGAAGGAGGGGGATATGGTCAGTTCTTC. As protein: CASSEGGGYGQFF.